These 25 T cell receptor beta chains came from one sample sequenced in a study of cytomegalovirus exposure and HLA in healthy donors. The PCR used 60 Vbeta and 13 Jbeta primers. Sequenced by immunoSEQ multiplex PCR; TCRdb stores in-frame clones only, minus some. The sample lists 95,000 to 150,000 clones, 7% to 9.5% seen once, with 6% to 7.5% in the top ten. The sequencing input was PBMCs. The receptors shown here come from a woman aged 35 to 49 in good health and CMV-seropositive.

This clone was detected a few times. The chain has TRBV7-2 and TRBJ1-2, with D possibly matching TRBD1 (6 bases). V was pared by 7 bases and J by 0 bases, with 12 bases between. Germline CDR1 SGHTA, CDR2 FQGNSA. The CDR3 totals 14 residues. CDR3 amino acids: CASTLGGANYGYTF. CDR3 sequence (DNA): TGTGCCAGCACCCTAGGGGGAGCTAACTATGGCTACACCTTC.

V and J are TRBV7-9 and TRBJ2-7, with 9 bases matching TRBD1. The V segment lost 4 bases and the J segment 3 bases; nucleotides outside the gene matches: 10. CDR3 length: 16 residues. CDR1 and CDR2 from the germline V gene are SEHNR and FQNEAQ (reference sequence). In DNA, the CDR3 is TGTGCCAGCAGCTACAACCTCGGGACAGGGTACTACGAGCAGTACTTC. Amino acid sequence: CASSYNLGTGYYEQYF.

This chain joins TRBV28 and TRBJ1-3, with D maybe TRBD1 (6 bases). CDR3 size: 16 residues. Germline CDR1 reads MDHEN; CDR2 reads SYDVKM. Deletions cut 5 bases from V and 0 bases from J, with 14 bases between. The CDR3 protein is CASSRDRSFSGNTIYF. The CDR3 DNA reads TGTGCCAGCAGTAGAGACAGGTCTTTCTCTGGAAACACCATATATTTT.

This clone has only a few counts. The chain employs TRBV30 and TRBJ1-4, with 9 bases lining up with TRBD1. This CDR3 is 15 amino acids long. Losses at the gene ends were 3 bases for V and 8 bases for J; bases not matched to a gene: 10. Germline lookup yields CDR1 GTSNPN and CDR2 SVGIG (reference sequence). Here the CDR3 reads CAWRKYMTGGEKLFF. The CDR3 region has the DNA TGTGCCTGGAGGAAATATATGACAGGGGGGGAAAAACTGTTTTTT.

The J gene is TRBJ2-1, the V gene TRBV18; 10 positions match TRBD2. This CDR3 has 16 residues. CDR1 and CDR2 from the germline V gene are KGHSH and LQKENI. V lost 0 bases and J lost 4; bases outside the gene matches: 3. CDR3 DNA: TGTGCCAGCTCACCACCCACTAGCGGGACTTACAATGAGCAGTTCTTC. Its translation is CASSPPTSGTYNEQFF.

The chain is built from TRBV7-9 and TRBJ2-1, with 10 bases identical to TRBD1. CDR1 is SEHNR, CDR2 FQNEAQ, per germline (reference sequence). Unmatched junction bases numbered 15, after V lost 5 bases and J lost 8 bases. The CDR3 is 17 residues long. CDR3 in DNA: TGTGCCAGCAGCCCTCCCCCGGGACAGGGGATTTACCATGAGCAGTTCTTC. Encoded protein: CASSPPPGQGIYHEQFF.

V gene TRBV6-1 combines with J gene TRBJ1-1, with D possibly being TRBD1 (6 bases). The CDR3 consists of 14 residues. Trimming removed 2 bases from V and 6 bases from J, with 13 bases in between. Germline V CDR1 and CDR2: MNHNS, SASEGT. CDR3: CASSESLRGSEAFF. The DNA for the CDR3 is TGTGCCAGCAGTGAATCCCTTAGGGGGTCTGAAGCTTTCTTT.

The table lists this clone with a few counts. CDR3 protein: CSVEDSRYGAFF. CDR3 DNA sequence: TGCAGCGTTGAAGACAGTCGTTATGGAGCTTTCTTT. The J gene is TRBJ1-1, the V gene TRBV29-1; D remains unclear. CDR3 length equals 12 residues. CDR1 and CDR2 from the germline V gene are SQVTM and ANQGSEA. Trimming removed 0 bases at V and 10 bases at J, with 12 bases between.

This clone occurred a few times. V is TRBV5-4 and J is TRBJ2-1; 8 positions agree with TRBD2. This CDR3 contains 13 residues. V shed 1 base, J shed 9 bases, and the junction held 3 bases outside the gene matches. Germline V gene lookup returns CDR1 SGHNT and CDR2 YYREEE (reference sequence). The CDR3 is CASSLKRGGEQFF. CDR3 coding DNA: TGTGCCAGCAGCTTGAAACGGGGGGGTGAGCAGTTCTTC.

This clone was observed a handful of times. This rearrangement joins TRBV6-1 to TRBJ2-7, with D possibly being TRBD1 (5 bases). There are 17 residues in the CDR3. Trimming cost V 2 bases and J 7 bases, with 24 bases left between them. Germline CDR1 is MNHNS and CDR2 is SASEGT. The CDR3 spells CASSERHGGQPLREQYF. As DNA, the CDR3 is TGTGCCAGCAGTGAAAGGCACGGCGGACAACCCCTGAGGGAGCAGTACTTC.

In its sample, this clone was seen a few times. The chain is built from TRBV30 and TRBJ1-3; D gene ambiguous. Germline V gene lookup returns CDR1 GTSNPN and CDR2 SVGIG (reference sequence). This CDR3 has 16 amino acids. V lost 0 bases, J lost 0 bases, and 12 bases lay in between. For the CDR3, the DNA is TGTGCCTGGAGTGTAGGATTGGGCCTCTCTGGAAACACCATATATTTT. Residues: CAWSVGLGLSGNTIYF.

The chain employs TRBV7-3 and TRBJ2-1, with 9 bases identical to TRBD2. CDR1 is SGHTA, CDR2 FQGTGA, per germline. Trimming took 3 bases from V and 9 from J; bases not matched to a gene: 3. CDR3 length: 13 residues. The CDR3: CASSFSGGLEQFF. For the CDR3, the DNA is TGTGCCAGCAGCTTCAGCGGGGGGCTTGAGCAGTTCTTC.

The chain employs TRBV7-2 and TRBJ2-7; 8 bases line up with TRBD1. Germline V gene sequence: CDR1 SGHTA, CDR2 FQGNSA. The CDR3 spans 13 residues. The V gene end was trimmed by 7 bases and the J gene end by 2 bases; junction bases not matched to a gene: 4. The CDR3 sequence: CASTSRGPYEQYF. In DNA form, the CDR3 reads TGTGCCAGCACTTCCAGGGGGCCCTACGAGCAGTACTTC.

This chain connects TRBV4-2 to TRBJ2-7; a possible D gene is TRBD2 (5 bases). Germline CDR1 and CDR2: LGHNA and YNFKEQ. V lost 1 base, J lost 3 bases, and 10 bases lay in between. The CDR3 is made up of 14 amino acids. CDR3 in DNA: TGTGCCAGCAGCCAAGCGGGAAGAGGCTACGAGCAGTACTTC. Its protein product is CASSQAGRGYEQYF.

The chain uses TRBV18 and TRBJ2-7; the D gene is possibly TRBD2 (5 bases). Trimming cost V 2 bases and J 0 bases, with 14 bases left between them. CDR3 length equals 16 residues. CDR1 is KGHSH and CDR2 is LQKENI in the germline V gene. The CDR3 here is CASSPGKLGSSYEQYF. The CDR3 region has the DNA TGTGCCAGCTCACCAGGGAAGTTAGGGAGCTCCTACGAGCAGTACTTC.

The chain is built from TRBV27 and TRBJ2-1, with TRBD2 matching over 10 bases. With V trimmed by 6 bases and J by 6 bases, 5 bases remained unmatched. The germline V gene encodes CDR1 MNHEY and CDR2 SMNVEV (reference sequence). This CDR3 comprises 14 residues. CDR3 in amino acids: CASSPWTSGNEQFF. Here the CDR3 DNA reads TGTGCCAGCAGCCCTTGGACTAGCGGCAATGAGCAGTTCTTC.

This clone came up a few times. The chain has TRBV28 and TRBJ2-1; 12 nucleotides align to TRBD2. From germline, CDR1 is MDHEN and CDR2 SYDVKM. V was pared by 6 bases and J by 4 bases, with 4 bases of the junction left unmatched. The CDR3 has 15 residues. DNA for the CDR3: TGTGCCAGCAGCCTACTAGCGGGGGGTTACAATGAGCAGTTCTTC. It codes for CASSLLAGGYNEQFF.

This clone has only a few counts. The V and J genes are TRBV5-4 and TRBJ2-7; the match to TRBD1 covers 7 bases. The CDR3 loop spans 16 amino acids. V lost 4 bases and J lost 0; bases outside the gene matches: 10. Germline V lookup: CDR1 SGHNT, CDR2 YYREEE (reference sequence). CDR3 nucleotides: TGTGCCAGCAGCAAGGGAACGGACAGGAGCTCCTACGAGCAGTACTTC. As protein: CASSKGTDRSSYEQYF.

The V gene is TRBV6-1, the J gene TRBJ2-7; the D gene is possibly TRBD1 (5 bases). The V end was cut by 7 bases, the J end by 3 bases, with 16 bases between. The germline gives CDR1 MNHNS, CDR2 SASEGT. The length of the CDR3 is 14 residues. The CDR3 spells CASKQASQGYEQYF. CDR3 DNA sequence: TGTGCCAGCAAACAGGCTTCGCAGGGCTACGAGCAGTACTTC.

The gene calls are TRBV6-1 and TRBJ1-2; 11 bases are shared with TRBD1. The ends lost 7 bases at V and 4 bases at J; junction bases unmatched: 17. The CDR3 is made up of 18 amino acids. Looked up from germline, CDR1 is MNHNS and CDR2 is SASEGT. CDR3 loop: CASIEDRGRDGRSYGYTF. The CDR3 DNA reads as TGTGCCAGCATTGAGGACAGGGGGCGGGATGGCCGCTCCTATGGCTACACCTTC.

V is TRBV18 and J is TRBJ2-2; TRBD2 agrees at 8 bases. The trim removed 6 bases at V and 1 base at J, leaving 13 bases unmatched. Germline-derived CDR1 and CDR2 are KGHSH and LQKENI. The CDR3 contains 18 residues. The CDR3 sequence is CASSPPSRGALNTGELFF. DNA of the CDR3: TGTGCCAGCTCCCCCCCGTCGCGGGGGGCTTTGAACACCGGGGAGCTGTTTTTT.

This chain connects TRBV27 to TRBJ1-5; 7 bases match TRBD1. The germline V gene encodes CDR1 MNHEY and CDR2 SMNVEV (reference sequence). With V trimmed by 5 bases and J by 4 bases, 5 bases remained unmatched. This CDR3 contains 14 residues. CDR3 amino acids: CASSRGTANQPQHF. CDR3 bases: TGTGCCAGCAGTCGAGGGACAGCAAATCAGCCCCAGCATTTT.

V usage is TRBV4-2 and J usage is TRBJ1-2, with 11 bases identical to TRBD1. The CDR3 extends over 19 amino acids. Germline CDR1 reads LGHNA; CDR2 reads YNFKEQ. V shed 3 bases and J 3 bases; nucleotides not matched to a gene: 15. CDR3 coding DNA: TGTGCCAGCAGCCACCTGCCGGGACAGGGGGTTATCTTGGACTATGGCTACACCTTC. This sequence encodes CASSHLPGQGVILDYGYTF.

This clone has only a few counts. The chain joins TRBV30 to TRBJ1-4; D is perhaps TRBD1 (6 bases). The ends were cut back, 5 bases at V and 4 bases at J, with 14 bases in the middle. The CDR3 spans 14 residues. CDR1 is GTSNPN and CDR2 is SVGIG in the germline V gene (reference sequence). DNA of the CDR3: TGTGCCTGGGGTTCCCAGGGGATTAATGAAAAACTGTTTTTT. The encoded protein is CAWGSQGINEKLFF.

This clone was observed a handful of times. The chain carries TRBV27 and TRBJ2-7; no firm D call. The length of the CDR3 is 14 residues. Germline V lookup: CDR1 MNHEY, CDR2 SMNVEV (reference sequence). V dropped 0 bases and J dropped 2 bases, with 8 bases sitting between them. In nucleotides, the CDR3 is TGTGCCAGCAGTTTATCGGCCCATACCTACGAGCAGTACTTC. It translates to CASSLSAHTYEQYF.